The entry below describes one T cell receptor beta chain. Antigen specificity is unknown. The data are from a study of early stage breast cancer tumors. Using immunoSEQ multiplex PCR, the repertoire was profiled, and TCRdb retains in-frame clones only, with some absent. The data show around 9,000 clones, 65% to 75% seen once. Study-level points and caveats: Chain pairing and CD4, CD8 or FOXP3 expression were not captured. Tumors had 2.5 to 3-fold higher T cell density and higher clonality than adjacent normal breast tissue.

V was clipped by 4 bases and J by 0 bases, with 16 bases between them. CDR1 and CDR2 (germline): LNHDA, SQIVND (reference sequence). This CDR3 region has 16 residues. Input material: normal breast tissue next to the tumor. The receptor was derived from a person between 55 and 70 years old with breast cancer. The rearrangement links TRBV19 to TRBJ2-7; weak D call: TRBD2 (5 bases). CDR3 sequence (DNA): TGTGCCAGTAGTAACCCTTTGGAGGACGGCTCCTACGAGCAGTACTTC. The encoded protein is CASSNPLEDGSYEQYF.